This TCR beta chain emerged from a study of T cell repertoires in cytomegalovirus infection. Study-level background: TCR beta signatures that were public indicated CMV infection and matching HLA type.

V dropped 0 bases and J dropped 4; count of bases not matched to a gene: 3. This CDR3 spans 15 amino acids. Germline V gene data show CDR1 as SGHRS and CDR2 as YFSETQ. Study-wide points: HLA-C-restricted CMV-specific TCR beta clonotypes were dominant in the ex vivo response. Carriage of CMV together with the relevant HLA was identifiable through cumulative public TCR beta family frequency.

TCRdb reprocessed the reads via MiXCR and lists one record per CDR3 protein. The sample lists 290,000 or so distinct CDR3 sequences; around 10% were seen once. In regard to this clonotype: No antigen is known for it.

V usage is TRBV5-1 and J usage is TRBJ2-3, with 9 nucleotides matching TRBD1. The specimen sequenced was PBMCs. The clonotype comes from a human donor in good health (CMV status not recorded). Some clones in this sample may be carry-over from other donors' samples. CDR3 region: CASSLEGQGPDTQYF. The CDR3 region has the DNA TGCGCCAGCAGCTTGGAGGGACAGGGTCCAGATACGCAGTATTTT.